This is a list of T cell receptor beta chains from one sample in a study of T cell repertoires in cytomegalovirus infection. TCRdb redid the calling of the reads with MiXCR, one entry per CDR3 protein. The data contain roughly 19,000 distinct CDR3 sequences, about 42% of them singletons. These receptors have no identified antigens. Source: CD8+ T cells from cultured PBMCs, taken from culture after CMV antigen stimulation. These TCRs come from a human donor in good health (CMV status not recorded). Some clones in this sample may be carry-over from other donors' samples. Both conserved end residues are part of each CDR3. Fields, in order: V gene, D gene, CDR3 protein. The D gene is left open where the match is weak.

v_gene: TRBV12-5; d_gene: TRBD2; CDR3aa: CASALRVAGDTAKNIQYF
v_gene: TRBV20-1; d_gene: NA; CDR3aa: CSVPRTDSYEQYF
v_gene: TRBV11-2; d_gene: TRBD1; CDR3aa: CASSLDGTVNQPQHF
v_gene: TRBV4-3; d_gene: TRBD2; CDR3aa: CASSQGVAGVNEQYF
v_gene: TRBV3-1; d_gene: TRBD1; CDR3aa: CASSRDRGVYYNSPLHF
v_gene: TRBV7-2; d_gene: NA; CDR3aa: CASSFDSYEAFF
v_gene: TRBV5-1; d_gene: TRBD2; CDR3aa: CASSWTSGGTNEQFF
v_gene: TRBV7-6; d_gene: NA; CDR3aa: CASSSNRDTNTGELFF
v_gene: TRBV7-3; d_gene: TRBD1; CDR3aa: CASSLTGQETSSYF
v_gene: TRBV6-1; d_gene: TRBD2; CDR3aa: CASSSSGLAGVAYNEQFF
v_gene: TRBV7-2; d_gene: NA; CDR3aa: CASSLARISNTGELFF
v_gene: TRBV20-1; d_gene: TRBD2; CDR3aa: CSARDWTSGSIGEQYF
v_gene: TRBV10-3; d_gene: NA; CDR3aa: CAISEAGNQPQHF
v_gene: TRBV7-9; d_gene: TRBD1; CDR3aa: CASSFVSGTVLTGELFF
v_gene: TRBV20-1; d_gene: TRBD1; CDR3aa: CSARTGGTGELFF
v_gene: TRBV7-2; d_gene: NA; CDR3aa: CASSLEPSGAVSYEQYF
v_gene: TRBV4-3; d_gene: NA; CDR3aa: CASSQEGEEDEKLFF
v_gene: TRBV25-1; d_gene: NA; CDR3aa: CASFRDDTGELFF
v_gene: TRBV20-1; d_gene: NA; CDR3aa: CSARGPRDVYYEQYF
v_gene: TRBV4-2; d_gene: TRBD2; CDR3aa: CASSQATSGGAETQYF
v_gene: TRBV5-4; d_gene: TRBD2; CDR3aa: CASSFGTSGLGEQFF
v_gene: TRBV7-9; d_gene: NA; CDR3aa: CASSLEFRANSPLHF
v_gene: TRBV28; d_gene: NA; CDR3aa: CTSSLPEGIYTEAFF
v_gene: TRBV11-2; d_gene: NA; CDR3aa: CASTKGRSNEKLFF
v_gene: TRBV9; d_gene: TRBD2; CDR3aa: CASSSSGGGDTQYF
v_gene: TRBV20-1; d_gene: NA; CDR3aa: CSALEYEYNEQFF
v_gene: TRBV5-1; d_gene: TRBD1; CDR3aa: CASRPGTGGWEDTQYF
v_gene: TRBV28; d_gene: NA; CDR3aa: CASSLEWGHRMNTEAFF
v_gene: TRBV5-1; d_gene: NA; CDR3aa: CASSRIGENTEAFF
v_gene: TRBV20-1; d_gene: NA; CDR3aa: CSADRGNLGTEAFF
v_gene: TRBV20-1; d_gene: NA; CDR3aa: CSASSYRATNEKLFF
v_gene: TRBV6-1; d_gene: NA; CDR3aa: CASSEASGSSYEQYF
v_gene: TRBV4-3; d_gene: TRBD1; CDR3aa: CASSQGWTGVTNEQFF
v_gene: TRBV19; d_gene: NA; CDR3aa: CASSPRRRDTEAFF
v_gene: TRBV12-5; d_gene: TRBD1; CDR3aa: CASGDDRGSVVSPLHF
v_gene: TRBV5-1; d_gene: NA; CDR3aa: CASSLGGKQPQHF
v_gene: TRBV7-4; d_gene: NA; CDR3aa: CASSLSGFGGRNTEAFF
v_gene: TRBV7-6; d_gene: NA; CDR3aa: CASSLGDGSNYGYTF
v_gene: TRBV7-2; d_gene: NA; CDR3aa: CASSLSWPSGPPEETQYF
v_gene: TRBV7-2; d_gene: NA; CDR3aa: CASSLLWGFRTDTQYF
v_gene: TRBV28; d_gene: TRBD1; CDR3aa: CASSLLQGARGNSPLHF
v_gene: TRBV11-3; d_gene: NA; CDR3aa: CASSLDHARQIRNEQFF
v_gene: TRBV12-3/TRBV12-4; d_gene: TRBD1; CDR3aa: CASSFQGAYNEQFF
v_gene: TRBV7-6; d_gene: NA; CDR3aa: CASSLAVGRTAGEAFF
v_gene: TRBV9; d_gene: TRBD1; CDR3aa: CASSGGQGNSPLHF
v_gene: TRBV2; d_gene: TRBD2; CDR3aa: CASSEAGGPGNIQYF